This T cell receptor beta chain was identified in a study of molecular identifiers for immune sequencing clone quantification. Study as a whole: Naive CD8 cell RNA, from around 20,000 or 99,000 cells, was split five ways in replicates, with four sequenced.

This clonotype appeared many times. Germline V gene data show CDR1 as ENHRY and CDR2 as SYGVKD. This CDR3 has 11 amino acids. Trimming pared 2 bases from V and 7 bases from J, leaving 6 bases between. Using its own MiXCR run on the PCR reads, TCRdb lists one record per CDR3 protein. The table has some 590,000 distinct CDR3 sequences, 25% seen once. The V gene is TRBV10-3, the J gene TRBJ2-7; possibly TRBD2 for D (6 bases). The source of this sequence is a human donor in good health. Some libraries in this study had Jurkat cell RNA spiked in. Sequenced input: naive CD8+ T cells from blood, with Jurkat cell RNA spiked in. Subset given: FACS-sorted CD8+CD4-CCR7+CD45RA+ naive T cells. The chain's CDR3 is CAISEGTEQYF. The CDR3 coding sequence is TGTGCCATCAGTGAGGGGACTGAGCAGTACTTC.